Listed here are 30 T cell receptor beta chains from one sample, sequenced in a study of blood T cell repertoires in COVID-19. Method: immunoSEQ multiplex PCR; TCRdb's copy keeps in-frame clones and lacks some. Of about 120,000 clones in the sample, about 83% are singletons; the top ten hold around 5.9%. Sequenced: peripheral blood. These receptors were collected from a man in his 70s with acute or convalescent COVID-19.

The rearrangement uses TRBV6-5 and TRBJ1-1; 10 nucleotides align to TRBD1. V was clipped by 4 bases and J by 9 bases; unmatched bases: 5. The CDR3 is 13 residues long. Germline V gene lookup returns CDR1 MNHEY and CDR2 SVGAGI. The CDR3: CASSSGTGAKAFF. CDR3 DNA sequence: TGTGCCAGCAGTTCCGGGACAGGGGCTAAAGCTTTCTTT.

The genes are TRBV6-6 and TRBJ2-5; possible D gene TRBD1, 6 bases. Between the trimmed V and J ends, which lost 4 bases and 4 bases, there was a span of 7 bases. The CDR3 is 12 residues long. The germline V gene has CDR1 MNHNY and CDR2 SVGAGI (reference sequence). CDR3 DNA: TGTGCCAGCAGTTCAGGGGCAGAGACCCAGTACTTC. It encodes CASSSGAETQYF.

This sequence joins TRBV2 and TRBJ1-1; D unresolved. This CDR3 contains 14 residues. The V gene lost 7 bases and the J gene lost 1 base, with 13 bases spanning the gap. Germline values: CDR1 SNHLY, CDR2 FYNNEI. CDR3 residues: CASTRPEGNTEAFF. The CDR3 region has the DNA TGTGCCAGCACCCGTCCCGAGGGGAACACTGAAGCTTTCTTT. The whole variable domain, filled in from reference TRBV2 and TRBJ1-1, reads EPEVTQTPSHQVTQMGQEVILRCVPISNHLYFYWYRQILGQKVEFLVSFYNNEISEKSEIFDDQFSVERPDGSNFTLKIRSTKLEDSAMYFCASTRPEGNTEAFFGQGTRLTVV.

The chain combines TRBV7-2 with TRBJ1-1; D is perhaps TRBD1 (6 bases). Germline assignment: CDR1 SGHTA and CDR2 FQGNSA. V was shortened by 4 bases and J by 1 base, with 10 bases between the two germline ends. The CDR3 length is 14 residues. CDR3: CASSSTGSNTEAFF. The CDR3 DNA is TGTGCCAGCAGCTCCACAGGGTCGAACACTGAAGCTTTCTTT. The variable domain in full, with the rest retrieved from reference TRBV7-2 and TRBJ1-1, is GAGVSQSPSNKVTEKGKDVELRCDPISGHTALYWYRQSLGQGLEFLIYFQGNSAPDKSGLPSDRFSAERTGGSVSTLTIQRTQQEDSAVYLCASSSTGSNTEAFFGQGTRLTVV.

This clone was observed a single time. The V and J genes are TRBV5-1 and TRBJ2-3; 11 positions agree with TRBD1. This CDR3 has 15 residues. Per the germline V gene, CDR1 is SGHRS and CDR2 is YFSETQ. Trimming cost V 4 bases and J 1 base; bases outside gene matches: 2. The CDR3 coding sequence is TGCGCCAGCAGCCCGGGACAGGGGGGCACAGATACGCAGTATTTT. This sequence encodes CASSPGQGGTDTQYF. Variable domain in full (rest from reference TRBV5-1 and TRBJ2-3): KAGVTQTPRYLIKTRGQQVTLSCSPISGHRSVSWYQQTPGQGLQFLFEYFSETQRNKGNFPGRFSGRQFSNSRSEMNVSTLELGDSALYLCASSPGQGGTDTQYFGPGTRLTVL.

V and J are TRBV7-9 and TRBJ1-6; no clear D gene. Trimming left V 1 base short and J 1 base short, with 11 bases between. CDR1 SEHNR and CDR2 FQNEAQ come from the germline V gene (reference sequence). This CDR3 has 17 residues. CDR3 region: CASSLDSQASYNSPLHF. Written as DNA, the CDR3 is TGTGCCAGCAGCTTAGACAGTCAGGCGTCCTATAATTCACCCCTCCACTTT.

The V gene is TRBV7-2, the J gene TRBJ1-2, with TRBD1 as a possible D gene (6 bases). The germline V gene encodes CDR1 SGHTA and CDR2 FQGNSA. CDR3 length equals 15 residues. V was pared by 0 bases and J by 3 bases, with 11 bases between. The CDR3 bases are TGTGCCAGCAGCTTAGCAGGGACAAGTGACTATGGCTACACCTTC. Residues: CASSLAGTSDYGYTF.

The V call is TRBV6-5, the J call TRBJ1-2, with 7 bases aligning to TRBD1. This CDR3 contains 13 residues. From germline, CDR1 is MNHEY and CDR2 SVGAGI. V lost 2 bases, J lost 3 bases, and 0 bases stayed unmatched. The CDR3 sequence: CASSYQGDYGYTF. The CDR3 region has the DNA TGTGCCAGCAGTTACCAGGGGGACTATGGCTACACCTTC.

The V and J genes are TRBV14 and TRBJ2-5; D possibly corresponds to TRBD2 (6 bases). The CDR3 runs to 14 residues. The V gene's germline CDR1 is SGHDN and CDR2 FVKESK. V was pared by 2 bases and J by 3 bases, with 10 bases between. The CDR3: CASSQRLVEETQYF. The DNA for the CDR3 is TGTGCCAGCAGCCAACGACTAGTAGAAGAGACCCAGTACTTC.

V gene TRBV6-6 combines with J gene TRBJ1-4, with TRBD1 matching over 7 bases. Trimming at V came to 5 bases and at J to 5 bases, leaving 2 bases not matched to a gene. CDR1 is MNHNY, CDR2 SVGAGI, per germline (reference sequence). CDR3 length equals 13 residues. The CDR3 protein is CASSRGPNEKLFF. CDR3 DNA sequence: TGTGCCAGCAGTAGGGGGCCCAATGAAAAACTGTTTTTT.

This chain joins TRBV11-2 and TRBJ2-5; D may be TRBD2 (7 bases). Trimming pared 7 bases from V and 5 bases from J, leaving 20 bases between. CDR3 length equals 15 residues. Germline CDR1 is SGHAT and CDR2 is FQNNGV. CDR3 sequence reads: CASTLGGRAGETQYF. Here the CDR3 DNA reads TGTGCCAGCACCCTAGGGGGGAGGGCCGGGGAGACCCAGTACTTC.

The chain couples TRBV2 to TRBJ2-7, with no clear D. Trimming removed 5 bases at V and 4 bases at J, with 6 bases between. CDR3 length: 11 residues. The germline CDR1 and CDR2 sequences are SNHLY and FYNNEI. The CDR3 region has the DNA TGTGCCAGCAGTCCCCGGTACGAGCAGTACTTC. Amino acid sequence: CASSPRYEQYF.

This sequence joins TRBV20-1 and TRBJ2-1, with 7 bases aligning to TRBD1. The germline CDR1 and CDR2 sequences are DFQATT and SNEGSKA (reference sequence). CDR3 length equals 11 residues. Trimming removed 8 bases from V and 5 bases from J; junction bases left unmatched: 3. The CDR3 nucleotides are TGCAGTTTGGACAGGAACAATGAGCAGTTCTTC. This translates into CSLDRNNEQFF.

This clone appeared a few times. The chain couples TRBV7-8 to TRBJ1-2; possibly TRBD1 for D (5 bases). V lost 5 bases and J 3 bases, leaving 13 bases between the germline ends. Germline-derived CDR1 and CDR2 are SGHVS and FQNEAQ. The CDR3 consists of 14 residues. In nucleotides, the CDR3 is TGTGCCAGCAGCCGGGCCATAGGGGACTATGGCTACACCTTC. Translated, it gives CASSRAIGDYGYTF.

A few counts support this clone. The gene calls are TRBV7-8 and TRBJ2-4; TRBD1 aligns across 8 bases. The CDR3 is 16 amino acids. The trim removed 0 bases at V and 6 bases at J, leaving 7 bases unmatched. Germline CDR1 SGHVS, CDR2 FQNEAQ. The chain's CDR3 is CASSLASSGGGNIQYF. The DNA of the CDR3 is TGTGCCAGCAGCTTAGCATCATCAGGGGGCGGAAACATTCAGTACTTC. The full variable domain, completed using reference TRBV7-8 and TRBJ2-4, is GAGVSQSPRYKVAKRGQDVALRCDPISGHVSLFWYQQALGQGPEFLTYFQNEAQLDKSGLPSDRFFAERPEGSVSTLKIQRTQQEDSAVYLCASSLASSGGGNIQYFGAGTRLSVL.

The rearrangement joins TRBV12-2 to TRBJ1-6; TRBD1, as called in the table, went unchecked against the DNA. TRBV12-2 is given as a pseudogene. The CDR3 is 17 amino acids. The CDR3 sequence: CASRPRGVRQGISPLHF. The CDR3 region has the DNA TGTGCAAGTCGCCCAAGAGGAGTTCGGCAGGGCATTTCACCCCTCCACTTT.

The chain uses TRBV28 and TRBJ1-2, with D unresolved. Germline V lookup: CDR1 MDHEN, CDR2 SYDVKM. The CDR3 is 14 amino acids. Trimming stripped 6 bases from V and 0 bases from J, with 11 bases between. The CDR3 protein is CASSSYGANYGYTF. DNA for the CDR3: TGTGCCAGCAGCTCTTACGGAGCTAACTATGGCTACACCTTC.

The chain links TRBV4-1 to TRBJ2-1, with 13 bases that match TRBD2. The germline gives CDR1 MGHRA, CDR2 YSYEKL. Germline trimming cut 0 bases from V and 0 bases from J; bases unmatched to any gene: 2. The CDR3 extends over 18 amino acids. The CDR3 sequence is CASSQEGLAGYSYNEQFF. CDR3 sequence (DNA): TGCGCCAGCAGCCAAGAGGGACTAGCGGGATACTCCTACAATGAGCAGTTCTTC.

The chain combines TRBV18 with TRBJ1-1; maybe TRBD1 (5 bases). V lost 0 bases and J lost 5, with 16 bases in between. This CDR3 region has 16 residues. The germline gives CDR1 KGHSH, CDR2 LQKENI. DNA for the CDR3: TGTGCCAGCTCACCACCCCCCAGGCAGGGAGGGACTGAAGCTTTCTTT. Residues: CASSPPPRQGGTEAFF. Using reference TRBV18 and TRBJ1-1 for the parts outside the CDR3, the full variable domain is NAGVMQNPRHLVRRRGQEARLRCSPMKGHSHVYWYRQLPEEGLKFMVYLQKENIIDESGMPKERFSAEFPKEGPSILRIQQVVRGDSAAYFCASSPPPRQGGTEAFFGQGTRLTVV.

The V call is TRBV2, the J call TRBJ1-2; D gene ambiguous. V was shortened by 7 bases and J by 7 bases, with 13 bases between the two germline ends. CDR3 length equals 12 residues. Germline assignment: CDR1 SNHLY and CDR2 FYNNEI. The CDR3 here is CASTYGEGGYTF. CDR3 DNA sequence: TGTGCCAGCACTTACGGGGAGGGTGGCTACACCTTC. Looking up the rest from reference TRBV2 and TRBJ1-2 gives the full variable domain: EPEVTQTPSHQVTQMGQEVILRCVPISNHLYFYWYRQILGQKVEFLVSFYNNEISEKSEIFDDQFSVERPDGSNFTLKIRSTKLEDSAMYFCASTYGEGGYTFGSGTRLTVV.

V gene TRBV12-3 or TRBV12-4 combines with J gene TRBJ1-4; 7 bases match TRBD1. V lost 5 bases and J lost 8; bases outside the gene matches: 5. This CDR3 region has 13 residues. CDR3 coding DNA: TGTGCCAGCAGTCGGGACAGCTCAGAAAAACTGTTTTTT. Its protein is CASSRDSSEKLFF.

Here the CDR3 reads CASSLVGAGGQETQYF. CDR3 bases: TGTGCCAGCAGCTTGGTTGGAGCGGGGGGGCAGGAGACCCAGTACTTC. The chain links TRBV5-6 to TRBJ2-5; 10 nucleotides line up with TRBD2. V shed 0 bases and J 5 bases; nucleotides not matched to a gene: 7. This CDR3 has 16 amino acids. Per germline, CDR1 SGHDT and CDR2 YYEEEE.

The chain employs TRBV7-3 and TRBJ1-6, with a weak D call TRBD1 (6 bases). The CDR3 length is 15 residues. Germline values: CDR1 SGHTA, CDR2 FQGTGA. V lost 5 bases, J lost 7 bases, and 15 bases lay in between. The CDR3 DNA reads TGTGCCAGCAGCCTCAGACAGGCGTCCAATTCACCCCTCCACTTT. It codes for CASSLRQASNSPLHF.

The chain combines TRBV18 with TRBJ2-5, with D tentatively TRBD1 (6 bases). The CDR3 runs to 13 residues. V was clipped by 3 bases and J by 2 bases, with 7 bases between them. The germline CDR1 and CDR2 sequences are KGHSH and LQKENI. CDR3 residues: CASSPDSQETQYF. For the CDR3, the DNA is TGTGCCAGCTCACCGGACAGTCAAGAGACCCAGTACTTC.

The chain uses TRBV3-1 (or the pseudogene TRBV3-2) and TRBJ2-7, with D maybe TRBD2 (5 bases). The germline CDR1 and CDR2 sequences are LGHDT and YNNKEL (reference sequence). The CDR3 runs to 18 residues. V gave up 2 bases and J gave up 3 bases, with 23 bases separating them. CDR3 loop: CASSQYPPIGELGYEQYF. CDR3 in DNA: TGTGCCAGCAGCCAATACCCCCCCATTGGCGAACTAGGCTACGAGCAGTACTTC.

The chain is built from TRBV7-6 and TRBJ2-5, with D tentatively TRBD1 (5 bases). CDR1 and CDR2 from the germline V gene are SGHVS and FNYEAQ. V was trimmed by 4 bases and J by 0 bases, leaving 12 bases between them. The CDR3 runs 15 residues. The CDR3 reads CASSSSGAYQETQYF. The CDR3 region has the DNA TGTGCCAGCAGCTCATCTGGGGCGTACCAAGAGACCCAGTACTTC.

This sequence joins TRBV5-1 and TRBJ1-4; 9 positions agree with TRBD1. The CDR3 runs to 14 residues. The ends lost 4 bases at V and 6 bases at J; junction bases unmatched: 4. In germline, CDR1 is SGHRS, CDR2 YFSETQ. This CDR3 is CASSKGQGDEKLFF. The CDR3 nucleotides read TGCGCCAGCAGCAAGGGACAGGGAGATGAAAAACTGTTTTTT.

This clone was seen a single time. This chain connects TRBV19 to TRBJ1-4; 9 bases map to TRBD1. V dropped 3 bases and J dropped 8; count of bases not matched to a gene: 10. CDR1 and CDR2 (germline): LNHDA, SQIVND (reference sequence). CDR3 length: 16 amino acids. CDR3 bases: TGTGCCAGTAGTATTCCGGGACAGGGCGTACAGGAAAAACTGTTTTTT. It translates to CASSIPGQGVQEKLFF.

The rearrangement uses TRBV4-1 and TRBJ2-2; weak D call: TRBD1 (6 bases). This CDR3 contains 16 residues. In germline, CDR1 is MGHRA, CDR2 YSYEKL. With 4 bases removed from V and 0 bases from J, the gap between germline ends came to 12 bases. As DNA, the CDR3 is TGCGCCAGCAGCCCCCGAGGGGGATCGAACACCGGGGAGCTGTTTTTT. Protein: CASSPRGGSNTGELFF.

The chain employs TRBV5-4 and TRBJ2-7; 9 positions agree with TRBD1. The V segment lost 4 bases and the J segment 0 bases; nucleotides outside the gene matches: 5. CDR3 length: 15 residues. Germline V CDR1 and CDR2: SGHNT, YYREEE (reference sequence). CDR3 coding DNA: TGTGCCAGCAGCGATGGACAGGGGTTCTCCTACGAGCAGTACTTC. It yields the protein CASSDGQGFSYEQYF.